This TCR beta chain was sequenced for a study of T cell responses to AZD1222 COVID-19 vaccine. The CDR3 spans 12 residues. Germline V gene sequence: CDR1 KGHSH, CDR2 LQKENI. V lost 3 bases to trimming and J lost 10 bases, with 9 bases between them. As concerns this clone: Its specificity is unknown.

The data were produced by immunoSEQ multiplex PCR, yet TCRdb's version contains in-frame clones alone and is incomplete. The sample has some 120,000 clones; about 89% are singletons. Broader study findings: Reportedly, nearly half of unique spike TCRs recognized epitopes outside B.1.351/B.1.1.7 mutations. Regions 160-218 and 743-854 dominated among vaccine-associated CD4 TCRs spanning spike. Spike-specific TCR depth and breadth grew after two AZD1222 doses. Without day 14 samples, only post-peak T cell repertoires were studied.

This receptor was obtained from an adult in good health. Sequences were derived from peripheral blood, sampled on day 0 of AZD1222 vaccination. The chain links TRBV18 to TRBJ1-4, with a weak D call TRBD1 (5 bases). The CDR3, as DNA: TGTGCCAGCTCACCCGACAGATTAAAACTGTTTTTT. This codes for CASSPDRLKLFF.